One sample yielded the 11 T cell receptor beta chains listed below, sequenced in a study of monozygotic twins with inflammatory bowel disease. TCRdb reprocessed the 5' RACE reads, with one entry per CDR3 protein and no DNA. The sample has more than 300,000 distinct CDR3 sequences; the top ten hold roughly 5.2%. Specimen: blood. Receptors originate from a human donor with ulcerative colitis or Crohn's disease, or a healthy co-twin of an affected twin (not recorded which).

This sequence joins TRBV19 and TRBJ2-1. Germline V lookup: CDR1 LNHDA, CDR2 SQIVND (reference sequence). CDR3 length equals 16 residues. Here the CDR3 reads CASSIDPISSYNEQFF.

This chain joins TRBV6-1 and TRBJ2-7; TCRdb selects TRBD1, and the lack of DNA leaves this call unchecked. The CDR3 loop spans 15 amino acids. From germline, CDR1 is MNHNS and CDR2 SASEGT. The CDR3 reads CASRKDRVIAYEQYF.

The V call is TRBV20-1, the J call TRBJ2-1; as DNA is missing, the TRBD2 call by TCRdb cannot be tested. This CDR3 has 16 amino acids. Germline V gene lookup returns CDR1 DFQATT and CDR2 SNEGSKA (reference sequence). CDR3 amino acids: CSANPNRLVSGDEQFF.

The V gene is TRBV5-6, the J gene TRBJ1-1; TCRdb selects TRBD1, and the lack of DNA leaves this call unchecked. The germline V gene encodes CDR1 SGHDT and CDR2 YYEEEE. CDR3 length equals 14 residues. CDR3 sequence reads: CASSLVPVGTEAFF.

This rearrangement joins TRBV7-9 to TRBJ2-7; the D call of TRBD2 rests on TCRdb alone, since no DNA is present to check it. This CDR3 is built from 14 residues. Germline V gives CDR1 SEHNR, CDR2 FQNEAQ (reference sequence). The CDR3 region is CASSSLPGQGEQYF.

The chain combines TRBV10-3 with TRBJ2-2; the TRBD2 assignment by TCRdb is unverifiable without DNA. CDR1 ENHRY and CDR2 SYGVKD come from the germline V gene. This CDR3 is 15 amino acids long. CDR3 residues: CATKTTSVNTGELFF.

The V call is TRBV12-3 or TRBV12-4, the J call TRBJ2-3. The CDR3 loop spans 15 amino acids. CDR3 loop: CASSFGRSSGDTQYF.

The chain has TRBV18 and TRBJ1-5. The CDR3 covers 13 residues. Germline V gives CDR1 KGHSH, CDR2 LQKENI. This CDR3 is CASSQGDNQPQHF.

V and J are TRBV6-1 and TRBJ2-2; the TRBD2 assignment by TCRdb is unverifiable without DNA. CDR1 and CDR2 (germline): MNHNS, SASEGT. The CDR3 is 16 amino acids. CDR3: CASDLAGVFNTGELFF.

The CDR3 protein is CASSLAEADEQFF. The V and J genes are TRBV5-1 and TRBJ2-1. CDR1 is SGHRS, CDR2 YFSETQ, per germline. CDR3 size: 13 residues.

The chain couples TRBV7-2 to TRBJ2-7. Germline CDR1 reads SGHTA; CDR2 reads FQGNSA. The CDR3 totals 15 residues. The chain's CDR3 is CASSSEPSNSYEQYF.